This T cell receptor (beta chain) was documented in a study of blood T cells in healthy people across ages. Researchers collected around 10 milliliters of peripheral blood from every single donor. Using a J-beta primer mix together with a sample-barcoded 5' primer, a second PCR was run for about 7 to 12 cycles. TCRdb re-called the 5' RACE reads with MiXCR, one entry per CDR3 protein. The sample has around 1.5 million distinct CDR3 sequences; 42% are singletons. V was trimmed by 4 bases and J by 7 bases, leaving 13 bases between them. CDR3 length equals 13 residues. The specimen sequenced was blood. The rearrangement joins TRBV12-3 or TRBV12-4 to TRBJ2-5, with D possibly TRBD1 on 6 matching bases. This TCR was recovered from a woman aged 18-30 years in good health. Here the CDR3 DNA reads TGTGCCAGCAGTTCGGACAGCACGGGGACCCAGTACTTC. Translated, it gives CASSSDSTGTQYF.